The TCR beta chain described here comes from a study of blood T cell repertoires in COVID-19. Turning to the study itself: The United States, Italy and Spain supplied acute and convalescent COVID-19 samples.

After removal of 4 bases from V and 3 bases from J, the junction contained 3 bases not matched to a gene. Germline-derived CDR1 and CDR2 are SGDLS and YYNGEE. CDR3 length: 15 residues. In the authors' methods: Reference gene primers were amplified, and this amplification served to estimate nucleated cell counts. Profiled with immunoSEQ multiplex PCR; TCRdb holds only in-frame clones, not every one. From that table come the V and J calls and clone size; the DNA was used to work out D and trimming. The data hold tens of thousands of clones, with approximately 90% observed a single time. The sample was peripheral blood. The chain joins TRBV9 to TRBJ2-1, with 11 bases that match TRBD1. The TCR sequence derives from a human donor in a cohort sampled during active COVID-19. The CDR3 here is CASSPGTGGYNEQFF. In nucleotides, the CDR3 is TGTGCCAGCAGCCCCGGGACAGGGGGCTACAATGAGCAGTTCTTC. Full variable domain (remainder filled in from reference TRBV9 and TRBJ2-1): DSGVTQTPKHLITATGQRVTLRCSPRSGDLSVYWYQQSLDQGLQFLIQYYNGEERAKGNILERFSAQQFPDLHSELNLSSLELGDSALYFCASSPGTGGYNEQFFGPGTRLTVL.